The source of this T cell receptor (beta chain) is a study of vaccination and CD4 T cells after COVID-19. As for the study in general: The stimulating agents, overlapping spike peptides, came from SARS-CoV-2, HCoV-NL63, HCoV-OC43 and HCoV-229E. Overall study results and limits: The median count of SARS-CoV-2-reactive clonotypes rose from approximately 21 to 40, not significantly. Convalescent patients displayed spike mono-reactivity in 304 of 307 vaccine-specific clones.

Sequenced with the Oncomine TCR Beta short-read assay was DNA taken from cultured CD4+ T cells. Investigators obtained genomic DNA by extraction from cultured CD4+ T cells. MiXCR was run by TCRdb on the PCR reads, yielding one entry per CDR3 protein. The data contain 10,000 to 15,000 distinct CDR3 sequences, approximately 69% of them singletons. The sample's treatment: approximately nine-day PBMC culture with coronavirus spike peptide pools or control peptides (ViraFEST assay). As regards this clonotype: The antigen is not known.

CDR1 is MNHEY and CDR2 is SVGAGI in the germline V gene. The CDR3 contains 14 residues. The V and J ends lost 0 bases and 2 bases respectively, with 7 bases between them. This chain links TRBV6-5 with TRBJ1-1; D call uncertain. Specimen: CD4+ T cells from blood, cultured in vitro. The receptor comes from a human donor who had recovered from COVID-19. CDR3 nucleotide sequence: TGTGCCAGCAGTTACTCTCGGTTTAACACTGAAGCTTTCTTT. Amino acid sequence: CASSYSRFNTEAFF.